A single sample is the source of the 18 T cell receptor beta chains below, sequenced in a study of T-cell reconstitution after alpha-beta-depleted transplantation in children. For TCRbeta, the library was prepared with unique molecular identifiers. Via MiXCR, TCRdb re-called the PCR reads, giving one row per CDR3 protein. The table includes some 140,000 distinct CDR3 sequences, roughly 10% detected once. Sequenced here: PBMCs, mostly from graft donor cells, sampled 180 days after TCRalphabeta/CD19-depleted stem cell transplant. These receptors were obtained from a girl less than two years old who had a stem cell transplant for combined immunodeficiency, so the T cells may come from the graft donor.

This clonotype was seen a few times. V is TRBV6-1 and J is TRBJ2-5; 9 bases line up with TRBD2. The CDR3 sequence is 15 residues long. Germline V gene sequence: CDR1 MNHNS, CDR2 SASEGT. Trimming removed 5 bases from V and 4 bases from J; junction bases left unmatched: 8. CDR3 sequence (DNA): TGTGCCAGCAGTCCAGGACTAGCGCACCGAGAGACCCAGTACTTC. Encoded protein: CASSPGLAHRETQYF.

This clonotype was counted a few times. The J gene is TRBJ1-1, the V gene TRBV6-1; 10 nucleotides agree with TRBD1. J gave up 12 bases and V 5 bases, and 12 bases lay outside the gene matches. This CDR3 is 14 amino acids long. Germline lookup yields CDR1 MNHNS and CDR2 SASEGT. The DNA for the CDR3 is TGTGCCAGCAGTCGGACAGGGGGAGGTCTATCGACTTTCTTT. Protein: CASSRTGGGLSTFF.

This clonotype showed up just a few times. CDR3 DNA sequence: TGTGCCAGCAGTCCGGGGCCCCCGGACATTCAGTACTTC. The encoded protein is CASSPGPPDIQYF. V and J are TRBV12-3 or TRBV12-4 and TRBJ2-4; either TRBD1 or TRBD2 may fit D (5 bases each). V was pared by 5 bases and J by 8 bases, with 13 bases between. The CDR3 has 13 residues.

The chain is built from TRBV5-5 and TRBJ2-7; 10 bases line up with TRBD2. Germline values: CDR1 SGHKS, CDR2 YYEKEE (reference sequence). This CDR3 has 14 residues. V was clipped by 4 bases and J by 6 bases; unmatched bases: 7. Written as DNA, the CDR3 is TGTGCCAGCAGCAGAGCGGGAGGGCCGATCGAGCAGTACTTC. This gives the protein CASSRAGGPIEQYF.

This clonotype was detected many times. The chain uses TRBV12-3 or TRBV12-4 and TRBJ2-7; D is unresolved. Trimming stripped 5 bases from V and 4 bases from J, with 9 bases between. The CDR3 has 12 amino acids. The CDR3 sequence: CASSVQSYEQYF. The CDR3 nucleotides are TGTGCCAGCAGTGTCCAGAGTTACGAGCAGTACTTC.

The gene calls are TRBV20-1 and TRBJ2-6; possibly TRBD1 for D (5 bases). Germline V lookup: CDR1 DFQATT, CDR2 SNEGSKA (reference sequence). Trimming removed 0 bases at V and 1 base at J, with 13 bases between. This CDR3 contains 17 residues. Here the CDR3 DNA reads TGCAGTGCTAGAGATAAGACAGAAAGATCTGGGGCCAACGTCCTGACTTTC. Protein sequence: CSARDKTERSGANVLTF.

With respect to this clonotype: One end of the junction fails to match germline, which may point to a read error. In DNA, the CDR3 is TGCAGTGCTAGACGGCCAGAACCTAATGAAAAACTGTTTTTC. This codes for CSARRPEPNEKLFF. The chain combines TRBV20-1 with TRBJ1-4; D gene ambiguous. Germline CDR1 reads DFQATT; CDR2 reads SNEGSKA (reference sequence). This CDR3 spans 14 amino acids.

This clonotype was seen only a few times. The chain carries TRBV3-1 and TRBJ1-1; 7 positions agree with TRBD1. V lost 0 bases to trimming and J lost 5 bases; unmatched junction nucleotides: 6. Germline loops: CDR1 LGHDT, CDR2 YNNKEL (reference sequence). The CDR3 sequence is 15 residues long. CDR3 sequence reads: CASSQDRGRGTEAFF. The CDR3 DNA is TGTGCCAGCAGCCAAGATCGAGGCAGGGGGACTGAAGCTTTCTTT.

This rearrangement joins TRBV9 to TRBJ1-6, with D unclear. The V end lost 0 bases, the J end lost 8 bases, and 9 bases lay between the germline ends. The CDR3 spans 14 residues. Germline CDR1 is SGDLS and CDR2 is YYNGEE. CDR3 DNA sequence: TGTGCCAGCAGCGTAGGGTGGGGAGATTCACCCCTCCACTTT. It encodes CASSVGWGDSPLHF.

The chain uses TRBV7-6 and TRBJ2-7, with a weak D call TRBD1 (5 bases). The germline V gene has CDR1 SGHVS and CDR2 FNYEAQ. The CDR3 is made up of 14 amino acids. Trimming pared 2 bases from V and 0 bases from J, leaving 8 bases between. As DNA, the CDR3 is TGTGCCAGCAGCTTACAGGACACCTCCTACGAGCAGTACTTC. Protein: CASSLQDTSYEQYF.

The table lists this clonotype with many counts. The rearrangement joins TRBV20-1 to TRBJ2-1; D is ambiguous. The CDR3 spans 11 residues. The V and J ends lost 3 bases and 6 bases respectively, with 6 bases between them. CDR1 and CDR2 from the germline V gene are DFQATT and SNEGSKA (reference sequence). The CDR3 reads CSARNLNEQFF. As DNA, the CDR3 is TGCAGTGCTAGGAACCTCAATGAGCAGTTCTTC.

The V call is TRBV10-3, the J call TRBJ2-7; D not certain. Germline lookup yields CDR1 ENHRY and CDR2 SYGVKD. V gave up 6 bases and J gave up 2 bases, with 11 bases separating them. The CDR3 runs 13 residues. The DNA for the CDR3 is TGTGCCATCAGCGCAACTGGGACCTACGAGCAGTACTTC. This sequence encodes CAISATGTYEQYF.

This clonotype was counted ten times or more. The rearrangement uses TRBV2 and TRBJ2-2, with TRBD2 as a possible D gene (6 bases). Trimming pared 6 bases from V and 5 bases from J, leaving 13 bases between. The CDR3 has 14 amino acids. Germline V CDR1 and CDR2: SNHLY, FYNNEI. CDR3 nucleotide sequence: TGTGCCAGCAGCTTAAACGCGGGGACCGGGGAGCTGTTTTTT. Translating gives CASSLNAGTGELFF.

The genes are TRBV7-6 and TRBJ2-6, with D possibly being TRBD1 or TRBD2 (5 bases each). V lost 2 bases to trimming and J lost 0 bases, with 23 bases between them. The CDR3 length is 21 residues. Germline CDR1 and CDR2: SGHVS and FNYEAQ. The CDR3 nucleotides read TGTGCCAGCAGCTTAAACTTGCTAAGGCAGGGAGCTATCTCTGGGGCCAACGTCCTGACTTTC. The encoded protein is CASSLNLLRQGAISGANVLTF.

The chain couples TRBV7-8 to TRBJ2-3; maybe TRBD2 (5 bases). The CDR3 contains 14 residues. V lost 5 bases and J lost 1, with 10 bases in between. Germline V gives CDR1 SGHVS, CDR2 FQNEAQ. CDR3 DNA sequence: TGTGCCAGCAGCCTCTGGCGGGGCACAGATACGCAGTATTTT. Protein product: CASSLWRGTDTQYF.

This chain joins TRBV4-3 and TRBJ1-2, with D maybe TRBD1 (6 bases). CDR1 is LGHNA, CDR2 YSLEER, per germline. CDR3 length equals 13 residues. V was trimmed by 1 base and J by 3 bases, leaving 6 bases between them. CDR3 bases: TGCGCCAGCAGCCAAGCAGGGGACTATGGCTACACCTTC. Residues: CASSQAGDYGYTF.

The rearrangement uses TRBV20-1 and TRBJ2-7; tentatively, D is TRBD1 or TRBD2 (5 bases each). CDR3 length: 13 amino acids. V dropped 1 base and J dropped 0 bases, with 7 bases sitting between them. Germline CDR1 DFQATT, CDR2 SNEGSKA (reference sequence). The CDR3 loop is CSARAGTSYEQYF. The CDR3 DNA reads as TGCAGTGCTAGAGCAGGGACCTCCTACGAGCAGTACTTC.

This clonotype occurred many times. The gene calls are TRBV12-3 or TRBV12-4 and TRBJ1-2; D is possibly TRBD1 (5 bases). V was cut by 4 bases and J by 4 bases, with 16 bases left in between. CDR3 size: 15 residues. Written as DNA, the CDR3 is TGTGCCAGCAGTTCTCCAGGGAGGGCGAGCTATGGCTACACCTTC. Translation gives CASSSPGRASYGYTF.